Below are 20 T cell receptor beta chains sequenced from a single sample in a study of cytomegalovirus exposure and HLA in healthy donors. Primers: 60 Vbeta forward and 13 Jbeta reverse. The data were produced by immunoSEQ multiplex PCR, yet TCRdb's version contains in-frame clones alone and is incomplete. The table shows 90,000 to 140,000 clones, with 10% to 15% occurring only once. Sample: PBMCs. These receptors all come from a man aged 35-49 years in good health and CMV-seropositive.

V and J are TRBV27 and TRBJ2-7, with 7 bases fitting TRBD1. This CDR3 has 13 amino acids. The V gene end was trimmed by 5 bases and the J gene end by 4 bases; junction bases not matched to a gene: 5. The germline gives CDR1 MNHEY, CDR2 SMNVEV (reference sequence). CDR3 DNA: TGTGCCAGCAGTCCGACAGGGCAATACGAGCAGTACTTC. This gives the protein CASSPTGQYEQYF.

The chain combines TRBV7-6 with TRBJ1-5; D is perhaps TRBD1 (6 bases). Trimming cost V 0 bases and J 5 bases, with 20 bases left between them. The CDR3 is made up of 18 amino acids. CDR1 and CDR2 from the germline V gene are SGHVS and FNYEAQ. The DNA of the CDR3 is TGTGCCAGCAGCTTAGCGCTTTGGTTTCAGGGGATAGATCAGCCCCAGCATTTT. It yields the protein CASSLALWFQGIDQPQHF.

This clone was detected only a few times. The chain couples TRBV2 to TRBJ2-5; the match to TRBD2 covers 8 bases. V shed 6 bases and J 5 bases; nucleotides not matched to a gene: 2. The germline V gene encodes CDR1 SNHLY and CDR2 FYNNEI. The CDR3 is made up of 12 amino acids. CDR3: CASSLAGETQYF. The CDR3 nucleotides are TGTGCCAGCAGCTTAGCGGGGGAGACCCAGTACTTC.

The rearrangement links TRBV6-5 to TRBJ2-7; 9 nucleotides line up with TRBD1. Germline V gives CDR1 MNHEY, CDR2 SVGAGI. V trimming: 6 bases; J trimming: 2 bases; junction bases outside the gene matches: 2. The CDR3 length is 13 residues. CDR3 nucleotides: TGTGCCAGCAGAAGGACAGGGGCCTACGAGCAGTACTTC. It yields the protein CASRRTGAYEQYF.

There are a few counts of this clone. This chain uses TRBV7-8 with TRBJ2-7; 8 positions agree with TRBD2. The CDR3 sequence is 18 residues long. V lost 3 bases, J lost 1 base, and 14 bases stayed unmatched. Germline V gives CDR1 SGHVS, CDR2 FQNEAQ. The CDR3 sequence is CASSFPPSGSGASYEQYF. The CDR3 coding sequence is TGTGCCAGCAGCTTCCCCCCGAGCGGTAGCGGGGCTTCCTACGAGCAGTACTTC. The complete variable domain, with remaining parts taken from reference TRBV7-8 and TRBJ2-7, reads GAGVSQSPRYKVAKRGQDVALRCDPISGHVSLFWYQQALGQGPEFLTYFQNEAQLDKSGLPSDRFFAERPEGSVSTLKIQRTQQEDSAVYLCASSFPPSGSGASYEQYFGPGTRLTVT.

There are a few counts of this clone. V usage is TRBV25-1 and J usage is TRBJ1-4; perhaps TRBD1 as D (6 bases). Germline CDR1 is MGHDK and CDR2 is SYGVNS. With 2 bases removed from V and 7 bases from J, the gap between germline ends came to 17 bases. This CDR3 spans 16 amino acids. The CDR3 is CASSEPYRVEGEKLFF. DNA of the CDR3: TGTGCCAGCAGTGAACCTTACAGGGTTGAGGGTGAAAAACTGTTTTTT.

This clone was observed a handful of times. This chain connects TRBV7-6 to TRBJ2-5; 7 nucleotides match TRBD2. This CDR3 contains 13 residues. Germline loops: CDR1 SGHVS, CDR2 FNYEAQ. The junction had 8 bases not matched to a gene; V was cut back by 8 bases and J by 5 bases. The CDR3 spells CASQSTGGETQYF. As DNA, the CDR3 is TGTGCCAGCCAGTCCACGGGAGGTGAGACCCAGTACTTC.

Here the CDR3 DNA reads TGTGCCAGTAGTACCCCCCGGGGAAATCAGCCCCAGCATTTT. Translated, it gives CASSTPRGNQPQHF. The rearrangement links TRBV19 to TRBJ1-5, with D unclear. The CDR3 extends over 14 amino acids. Trimming left V 4 bases short and J 4 bases short, with 11 bases between. The V gene's germline CDR1 is LNHDA and CDR2 SQIVND (reference sequence).

The chain carries TRBV12-5 and TRBJ2-1; possible D gene TRBD2, 5 bases. CDR1 is LGHNT, CDR2 FRNRAP, per germline. V was shortened by 0 bases and J by 5 bases, with 11 bases between the two germline ends. This CDR3 spans 15 amino acids. Written as DNA, the CDR3 is TGTGCTAGTGGTTTGGTATGGGGAGCGGACAATGAGCAGTTCTTC. It codes for CASGLVWGADNEQFF.

The chain carries TRBV29-1 and TRBJ2-1, with TRBD1 as a possible D gene (7 bases). Trimming took off 7 bases at V and 4 bases at J, with 11 bases between the two ends. This CDR3 comprises 12 residues. The V gene's germline CDR1 is SQVTM and CDR2 ANQGSEA. The CDR3 sequence: CSAQGGYNEQFF. The DNA of the CDR3 is TGCAGCGCCCAGGGGGGTTACAATGAGCAGTTCTTC.

The gene calls are TRBV6-5 and TRBJ1-2; 7 bases agree with TRBD1. Trimming cost V 6 bases and J 6 bases; bases outside gene matches: 4. The CDR3 spans 12 residues. Germline V gives CDR1 MNHEY, CDR2 SVGAGI. The CDR3 DNA sequence: TGTGCCAGCAGCGAAAGGGGGCATGGCTACACCTTC. Translated: CASSERGHGYTF.

This clone was picked up a small number of times. V gene TRBV4-1 combines with J gene TRBJ2-6; 14 positions match TRBD2. V trimming: 3 bases; J trimming: 1 base; junction bases outside the gene matches: 2. Germline CDR1 MGHRA, CDR2 YSYEKL. CDR3 length: 18 amino acids. Written as DNA, the CDR3 is TGCGCCAGCAGCCATAGACTAGCGGGAGGGTCTGGGGCCAACGTCCTGACTTTC. It translates to CASSHRLAGGSGANVLTF.

This clone was counted only a few times. The chain has TRBV4-2 and TRBJ2-1, with 11 bases aligning to TRBD2. The CDR3 loop spans 15 amino acids. J gave up 8 bases and V 1 base, and 4 bases lay outside the gene matches. Germline-derived CDR1 and CDR2 are LGHNA and YNFKEQ. The CDR3 spells CASSQAGTSGHEQFF. The CDR3 DNA reads as TGTGCCAGCAGCCAAGCCGGGACTAGCGGTCATGAGCAGTTCTTC.

The chain links TRBV7-8 to TRBJ2-5; TRBD2 aligns across 8 bases. The V gene end was trimmed by 1 base and the J gene end by 5 bases; junction bases not matched to a gene: 9. This CDR3 region has 16 residues. Germline CDR1 SGHVS, CDR2 FQNEAQ. CDR3 in amino acids: CASSLVLRGGRETQYF. In DNA form, the CDR3 reads TGTGCCAGCAGCTTAGTATTACGGGGGGGTAGGGAGACCCAGTACTTC.

The V call is TRBV6-6, the J call TRBJ1-2, with D perhaps TRBD1 (5 bases). Trimming took 6 bases from V and 0 from J, leaving 14 bases between them. The V gene's germline CDR1 is MNHNY and CDR2 SVGAGI (reference sequence). The CDR3 sequence is 15 residues long. CDR3 residues: CASSHPGDTNYGYTF. In DNA, the CDR3 is TGTGCCAGCAGCCACCCGGGGGATACTAACTATGGCTACACCTTC.

V usage is TRBV19 and J usage is TRBJ1-1; D gene ambiguous. The ends were cut back, 0 bases at V and 5 bases at J, with 10 bases in the middle. This CDR3 comprises 14 residues. Germline CDR1 LNHDA, CDR2 SQIVND (reference sequence). The DNA of the CDR3 is TGTGCCAGTAGTATAGATCGCCAGGCGACTGAAGCTTTCTTT. Its translation: CASSIDRQATEAFF. Filled out from reference TRBV19 and TRBJ1-1, the complete variable domain reads DGGITQSPKYLFRKEGQNVTLSCEQNLNHDAMYWYRQDPGQGLRLIYYSQIVNDFQKGDIAEGYSVSREKKESFPLTVTSAQKNPTAFYLCASSIDRQATEAFFGQGTRLTVV.

The chain carries TRBV19 and TRBJ2-3; 7 positions match TRBD2. With V trimmed by 6 bases and J by 3 bases, 6 bases remained unmatched. This CDR3 region has 14 residues. Germline CDR1 reads LNHDA; CDR2 reads SQIVND (reference sequence). The CDR3 DNA is TGTGCCAGTAGGGTGAATAGCGGGACAGATACGCAGTATTTT. This translates into CASRVNSGTDTQYF.

The rearrangement joins TRBV5-4 to TRBJ2-1, with 12 bases that match TRBD2. The J segment lost 5 bases and the V segment lost 4 bases, leaving 10 bases of the junction unmatched. Germline values: CDR1 SGHNT, CDR2 YYREEE (reference sequence). The CDR3 covers 17 residues. The CDR3 is CASSPRGGLAGNNEQFF. CDR3 coding DNA: TGTGCCAGCAGCCCCCGCGGAGGACTAGCGGGAAACAATGAGCAGTTCTTC.

The rearrangement links TRBV5-1 to TRBJ2-6; D is ambiguous. Germline V gene sequence: CDR1 SGHRS, CDR2 YFSETQ. This CDR3 comprises 15 residues. Deletions cut 0 bases from V and 0 bases from J, with 4 bases between. CDR3 residues: CASSLVRSGANVLTF. The DNA for the CDR3 is TGCGCCAGCAGCTTGGTCCGCTCTGGGGCCAACGTCCTGACTTTC.

This chain links TRBV6-6 with TRBJ2-2; maybe TRBD1 (5 bases). V was cut by 11 bases and J by 1 base, with 20 bases left in between. This CDR3 comprises 16 residues. Germline V gene data show CDR1 as MNHNY and CDR2 as SVGAGI (reference sequence). The CDR3 region has the DNA TGTGCCGCAGAAGGACAAGCTCTGGGGAACACCGGGGAGCTGTTTTTT. As protein: CAAEGQALGNTGELFF.